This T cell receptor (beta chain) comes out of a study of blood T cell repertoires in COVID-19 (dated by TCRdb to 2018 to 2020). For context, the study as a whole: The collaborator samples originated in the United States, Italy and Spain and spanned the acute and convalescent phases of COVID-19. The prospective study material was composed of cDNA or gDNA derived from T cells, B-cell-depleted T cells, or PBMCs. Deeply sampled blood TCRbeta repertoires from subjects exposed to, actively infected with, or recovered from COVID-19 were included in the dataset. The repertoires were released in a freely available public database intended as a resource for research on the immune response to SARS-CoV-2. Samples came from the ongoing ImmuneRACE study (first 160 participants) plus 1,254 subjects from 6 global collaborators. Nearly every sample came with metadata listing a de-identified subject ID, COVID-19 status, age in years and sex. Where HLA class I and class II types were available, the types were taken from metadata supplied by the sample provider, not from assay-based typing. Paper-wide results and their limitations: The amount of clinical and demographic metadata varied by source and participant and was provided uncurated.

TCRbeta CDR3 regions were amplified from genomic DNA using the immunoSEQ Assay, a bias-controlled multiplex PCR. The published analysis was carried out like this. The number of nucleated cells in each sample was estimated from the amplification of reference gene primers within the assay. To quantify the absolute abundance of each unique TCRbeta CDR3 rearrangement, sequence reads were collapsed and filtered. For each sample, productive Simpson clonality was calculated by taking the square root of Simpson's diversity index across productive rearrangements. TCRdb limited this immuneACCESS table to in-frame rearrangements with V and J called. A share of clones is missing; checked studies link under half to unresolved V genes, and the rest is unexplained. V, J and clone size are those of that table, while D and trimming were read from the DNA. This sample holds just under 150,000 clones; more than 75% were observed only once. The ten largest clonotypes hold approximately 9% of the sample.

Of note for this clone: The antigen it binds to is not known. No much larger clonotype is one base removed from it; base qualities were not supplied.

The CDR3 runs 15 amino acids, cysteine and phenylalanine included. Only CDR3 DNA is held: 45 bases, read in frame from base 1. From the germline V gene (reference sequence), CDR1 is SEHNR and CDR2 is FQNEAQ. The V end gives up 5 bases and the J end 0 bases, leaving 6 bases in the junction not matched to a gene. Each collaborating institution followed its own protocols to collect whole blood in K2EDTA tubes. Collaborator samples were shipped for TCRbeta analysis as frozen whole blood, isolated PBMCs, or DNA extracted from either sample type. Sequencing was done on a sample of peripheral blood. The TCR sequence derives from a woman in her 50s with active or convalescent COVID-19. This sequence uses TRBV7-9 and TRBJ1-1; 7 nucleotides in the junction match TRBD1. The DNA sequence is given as TGTGCCAGCAGCCCCAGGACAGGCCTGAACACTGAAGCTTTCTTT. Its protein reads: CASSPRTGLNTEAFF.